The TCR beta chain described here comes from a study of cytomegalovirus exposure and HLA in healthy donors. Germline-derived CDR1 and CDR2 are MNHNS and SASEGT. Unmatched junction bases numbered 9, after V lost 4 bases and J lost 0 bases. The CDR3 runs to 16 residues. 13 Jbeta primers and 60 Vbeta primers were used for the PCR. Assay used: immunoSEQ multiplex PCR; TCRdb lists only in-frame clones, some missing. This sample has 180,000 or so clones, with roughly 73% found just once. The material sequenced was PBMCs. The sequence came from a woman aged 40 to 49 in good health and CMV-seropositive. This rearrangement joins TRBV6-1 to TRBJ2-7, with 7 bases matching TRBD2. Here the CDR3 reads CASSGGGGGVSYEQYF. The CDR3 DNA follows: TGTGCCAGCAGTGGGGGCGGGGGAGGGGTCTCCTACGAGCAGTACTTC.